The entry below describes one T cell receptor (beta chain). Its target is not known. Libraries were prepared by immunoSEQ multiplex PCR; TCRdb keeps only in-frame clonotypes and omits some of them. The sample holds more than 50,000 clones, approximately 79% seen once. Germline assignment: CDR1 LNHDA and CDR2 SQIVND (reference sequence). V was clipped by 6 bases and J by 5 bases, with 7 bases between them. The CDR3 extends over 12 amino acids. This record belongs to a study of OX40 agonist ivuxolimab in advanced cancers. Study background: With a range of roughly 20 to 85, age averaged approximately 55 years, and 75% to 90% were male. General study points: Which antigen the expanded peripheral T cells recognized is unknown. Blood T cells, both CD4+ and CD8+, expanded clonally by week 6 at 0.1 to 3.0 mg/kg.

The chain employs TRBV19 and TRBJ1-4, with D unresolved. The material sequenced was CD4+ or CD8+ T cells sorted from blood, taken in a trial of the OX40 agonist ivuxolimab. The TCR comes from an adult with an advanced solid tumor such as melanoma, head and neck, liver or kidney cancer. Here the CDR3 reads CASSHSNEKLFF. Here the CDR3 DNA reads TGTGCCAGTAGCCACAGCAATGAAAAACTGTTTTTT.